A single sample is the source of the 5 T cell receptor beta chains below, sequenced in a study of T cells expressing NK-cell markers. TCRdb reanalyzed the 5' RACE reads, giving one entry per CDR3 protein sequence and no DNA. The sample totals about 430,000 distinct CDR3 sequences; its top ten clones hold almost 1.5%. Sequenced sample: blood T cells: a sorted CD56 or NKG2C T cell subset, CD4+ or CD8+ T cells, or bulk PBMC T cells (not recorded which). Receptor source: a woman aged 50 to 60 in good health.

This chain connects TRBV6-2 or TRBV6-3 to TRBJ2-1; TCRdb selects TRBD2, and the lack of DNA leaves this call unchecked. The germline V gene encodes CDR1 MNHEY and CDR2 SVGEGT. This CDR3 has 14 amino acids. The CDR3 sequence: CASSSPGDSNEQFF.

The chain links TRBV10-3 to TRBJ2-1; TCRdb lists TRBD2, though no DNA is available to test this call. The CDR3 loop spans 13 amino acids. Germline values: CDR1 ENHRY, CDR2 SYGVKD. CDR3 sequence reads: CAIRQTSGNEQFF.

The rearrangement joins TRBV11-1 to TRBJ2-1; TCRdb picks TRBD2, but there is no DNA to check that call. CDR3 length equals 17 residues. CDR1 SGHAT and CDR2 FQDESV come from the germline V gene (reference sequence). Here the CDR3 reads CASSLGRRELKNNEQFF.

The chain carries TRBV30 and TRBJ2-1; TCRdb's D call, TRBD1, is unchecked because there is no DNA. The length of the CDR3 is 15 residues. The germline V gene has CDR1 GTSNPN and CDR2 SVGIG (reference sequence). CDR3 in amino acids: CAWSWAGAWKNEQFF.

J is TRBJ2-1 and V is TRBV27; the TRBD1 assignment by TCRdb is unverifiable without DNA. Germline CDR1 MNHEY, CDR2 SMNVEV (reference sequence). The CDR3 is 12 residues long. This CDR3 is CASNEPGRQQFF.